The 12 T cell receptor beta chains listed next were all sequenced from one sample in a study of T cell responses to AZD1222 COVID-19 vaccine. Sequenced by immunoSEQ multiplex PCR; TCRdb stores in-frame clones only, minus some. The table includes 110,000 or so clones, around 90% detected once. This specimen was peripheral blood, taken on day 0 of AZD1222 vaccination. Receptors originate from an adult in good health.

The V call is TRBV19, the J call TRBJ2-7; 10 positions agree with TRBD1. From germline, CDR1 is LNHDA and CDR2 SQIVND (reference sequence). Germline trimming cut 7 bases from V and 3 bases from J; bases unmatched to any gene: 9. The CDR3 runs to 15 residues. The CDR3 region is CASTPGQGRVYEQYF. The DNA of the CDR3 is TGTGCCAGTACCCCGGGACAGGGGCGCGTCTACGAGCAGTACTTC. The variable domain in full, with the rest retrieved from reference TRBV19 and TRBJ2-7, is DGGITQSPKYLFRKEGQNVTLSCEQNLNHDAMYWYRQDPGQGLRLIYYSQIVNDFQKGDIAEGYSVSREKKESFPLTVTSAQKNPTAFYLCASTPGQGRVYEQYFGPGTRLTVT.

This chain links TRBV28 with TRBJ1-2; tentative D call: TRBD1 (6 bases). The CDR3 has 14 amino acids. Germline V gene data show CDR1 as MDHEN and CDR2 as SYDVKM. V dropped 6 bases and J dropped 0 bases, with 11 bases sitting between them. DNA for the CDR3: TGTGCCAGCAGGACAGGCGGAACTAACTATGGCTACACCTTC. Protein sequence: CASRTGGTNYGYTF.

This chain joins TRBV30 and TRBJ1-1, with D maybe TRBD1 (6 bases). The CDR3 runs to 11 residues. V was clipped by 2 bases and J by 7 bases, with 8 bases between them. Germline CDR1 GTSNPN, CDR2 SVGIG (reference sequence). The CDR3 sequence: CAWSYRDEAFF. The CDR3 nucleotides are TGTGCCTGGAGTTACAGGGATGAAGCTTTCTTT. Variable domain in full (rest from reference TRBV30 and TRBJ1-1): SQTIHQWPATLVQPVGSPLSLECTVEGTSNPNLYWYRQAAGRGLQLLFYSVGIGQISSEVPQNLSASRPQDRQFILSSKKLLLSDSGFYLCAWSYRDEAFFGQGTRLTVV.

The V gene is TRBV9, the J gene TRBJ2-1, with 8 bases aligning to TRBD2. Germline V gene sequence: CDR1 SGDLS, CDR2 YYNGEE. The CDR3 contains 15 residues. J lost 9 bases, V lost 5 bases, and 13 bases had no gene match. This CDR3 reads CASRDPGLGFSEQFF. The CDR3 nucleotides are TGTGCCAGCAGAGACCCGGGACTAGGGTTTAGTGAGCAGTTCTTC.

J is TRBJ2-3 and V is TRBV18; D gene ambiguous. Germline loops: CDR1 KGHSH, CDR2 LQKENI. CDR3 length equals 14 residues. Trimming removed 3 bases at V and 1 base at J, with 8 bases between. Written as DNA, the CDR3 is TGTGCCAGCTCACCGCAGCAGGGCACAGATACGCAGTATTTT. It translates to CASSPQQGTDTQYF. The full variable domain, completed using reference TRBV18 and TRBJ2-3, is NAGVMQNPRHLVRRRGQEARLRCSPMKGHSHVYWYRQLPEEGLKFMVYLQKENIIDESGMPKERFSAEFPKEGPSILRIQQVVRGDSAAYFCASSPQQGTDTQYFGPGTRLTVL.

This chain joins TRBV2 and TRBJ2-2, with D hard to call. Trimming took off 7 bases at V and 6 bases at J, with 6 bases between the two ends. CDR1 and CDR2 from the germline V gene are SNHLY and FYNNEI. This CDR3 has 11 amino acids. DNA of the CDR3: TGTGCCAGCAAGAGGCCCGGGGAGCTGTTTTTT. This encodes CASKRPGELFF.

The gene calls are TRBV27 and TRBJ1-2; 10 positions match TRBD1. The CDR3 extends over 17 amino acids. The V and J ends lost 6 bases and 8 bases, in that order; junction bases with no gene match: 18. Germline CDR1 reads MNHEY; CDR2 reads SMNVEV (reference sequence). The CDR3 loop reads CASSPARDRGDSGGYTF. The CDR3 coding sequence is TGTGCCAGCAGCCCCGCCCGGGACAGGGGTGATTCAGGAGGCTACACCTTC.

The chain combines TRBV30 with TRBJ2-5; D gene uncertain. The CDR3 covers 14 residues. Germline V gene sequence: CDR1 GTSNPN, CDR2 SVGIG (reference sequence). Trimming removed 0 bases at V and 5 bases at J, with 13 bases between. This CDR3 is CAWSVGLVGETQYF. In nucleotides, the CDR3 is TGTGCCTGGAGTGTAGGGCTAGTGGGGGAGACCCAGTACTTC.

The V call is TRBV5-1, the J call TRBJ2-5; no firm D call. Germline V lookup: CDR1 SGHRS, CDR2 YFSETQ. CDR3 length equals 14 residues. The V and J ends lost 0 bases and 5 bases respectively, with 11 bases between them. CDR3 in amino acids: CASSLEGRKETQYF. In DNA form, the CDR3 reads TGCGCCAGCAGCTTGGAAGGCCGAAAGGAGACCCAGTACTTC.

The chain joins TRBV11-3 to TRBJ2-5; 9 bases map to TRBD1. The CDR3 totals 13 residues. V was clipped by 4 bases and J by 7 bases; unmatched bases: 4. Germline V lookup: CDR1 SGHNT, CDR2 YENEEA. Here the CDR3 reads CASSSAGQGTQYF. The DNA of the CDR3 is TGTGCCAGCAGCTCGGCGGGACAGGGGACCCAGTACTTC.

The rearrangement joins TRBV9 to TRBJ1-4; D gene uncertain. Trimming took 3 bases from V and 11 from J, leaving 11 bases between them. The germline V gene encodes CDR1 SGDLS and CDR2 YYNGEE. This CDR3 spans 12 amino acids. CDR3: CASSGSLGKLFF. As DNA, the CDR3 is TGTGCCAGCAGCGGGAGCCTCGGGAAACTGTTTTTT. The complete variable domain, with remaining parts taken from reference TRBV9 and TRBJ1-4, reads DSGVTQTPKHLITATGQRVTLRCSPRSGDLSVYWYQQSLDQGLQFLIQYYNGEERAKGNILERFSAQQFPDLHSELNLSSLELGDSALYFCASSGSLGKLFFGSGTQLSVL.

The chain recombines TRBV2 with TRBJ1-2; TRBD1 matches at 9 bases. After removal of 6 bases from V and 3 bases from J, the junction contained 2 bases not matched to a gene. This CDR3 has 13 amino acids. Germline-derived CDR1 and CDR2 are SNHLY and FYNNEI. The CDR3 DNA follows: TGTGCCAGCAGCCGGGACAGGGACTATGGCTACACCTTC. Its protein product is CASSRDRDYGYTF.